This TCR beta chain was sequenced in a study of cytomegalovirus exposure and HLA in healthy donors. PCR used 60 Vbeta primers and 13 Jbeta primers. Authors' processing steps: Approximately 78 million unique TCR beta chains, 10 million to 13 million of them shared, were counted by a later analysis. TCRdb keeps only in-frame clones here, not all; method: immunoSEQ multiplex PCR. The V and J calls and the clone size are those of that table, but D and trimming were determined from the DNA. Here the sample spans some 150,000 clones, 82% being singletons. Study-level points and caveats: Specificity of a few CMV-associated chains for CMV antigens was verified in vitro. Accounts indicate the classifier identified cytomegalovirus status with strong specificity and sensitivity.

Germline V CDR1 and CDR2: SGHTA, FQGNSA. After removal of 6 bases from V and 4 bases from J, the junction contained 6 bases not matched to a gene. This CDR3 is 15 amino acids long. In the case of this clone: Its antigen remains unidentified.

What was sequenced was PBMCs. The sequence came from a man in his fifties or sixties in good health and CMV-seropositive. V gene TRBV7-2 combines with J gene TRBJ2-3; 11 nucleotides line up with TRBD2. CDR3 bases: TGTGCCAGCAGGTACCTAGCGGGAGGACCAGATACGCAGTATTTT. Its translation is CASRYLAGGPDTQYF.